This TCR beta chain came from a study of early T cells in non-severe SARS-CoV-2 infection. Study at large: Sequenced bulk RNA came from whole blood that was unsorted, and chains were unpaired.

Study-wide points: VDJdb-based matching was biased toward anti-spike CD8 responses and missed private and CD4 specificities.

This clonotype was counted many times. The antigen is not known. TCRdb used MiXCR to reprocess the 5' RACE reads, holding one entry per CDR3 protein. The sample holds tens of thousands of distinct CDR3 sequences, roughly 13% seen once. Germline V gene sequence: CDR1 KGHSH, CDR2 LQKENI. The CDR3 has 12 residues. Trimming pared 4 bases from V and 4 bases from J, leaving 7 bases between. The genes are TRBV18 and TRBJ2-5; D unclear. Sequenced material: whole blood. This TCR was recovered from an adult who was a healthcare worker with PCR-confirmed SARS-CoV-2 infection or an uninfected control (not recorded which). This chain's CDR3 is CASSRVGETQYF. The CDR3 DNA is TGTGCCAGCTCACGGGTCGGAGAGACCCAGTACTTC.